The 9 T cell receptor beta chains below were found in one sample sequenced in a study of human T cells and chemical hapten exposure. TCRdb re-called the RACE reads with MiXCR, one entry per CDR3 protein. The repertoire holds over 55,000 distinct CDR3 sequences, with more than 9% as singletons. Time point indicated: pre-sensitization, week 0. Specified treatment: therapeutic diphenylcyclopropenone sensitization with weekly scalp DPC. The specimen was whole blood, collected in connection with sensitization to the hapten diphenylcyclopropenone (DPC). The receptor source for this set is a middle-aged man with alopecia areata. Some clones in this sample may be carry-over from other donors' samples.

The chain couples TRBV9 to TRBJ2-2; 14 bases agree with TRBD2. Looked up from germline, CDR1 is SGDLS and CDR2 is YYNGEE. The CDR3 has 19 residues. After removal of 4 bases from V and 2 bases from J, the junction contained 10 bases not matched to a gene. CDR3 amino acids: CASSPTFGTSGRNTGELFF. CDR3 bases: TGTGCCAGCAGCCCCACTTTCGGGACTAGCGGGAGAAACACCGGGGAGCTGTTTTTT. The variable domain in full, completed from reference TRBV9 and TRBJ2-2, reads DSGVTQTPKHLITATGQRVTLRCSPRSGDLSVYWYQQSLDQGLQFLIQYYNGEERAKGNILERFSAQQFPDLHSELNLSSLELGDSALYFCASSPTFGTSGRNTGELFFGEGSRLTVL.

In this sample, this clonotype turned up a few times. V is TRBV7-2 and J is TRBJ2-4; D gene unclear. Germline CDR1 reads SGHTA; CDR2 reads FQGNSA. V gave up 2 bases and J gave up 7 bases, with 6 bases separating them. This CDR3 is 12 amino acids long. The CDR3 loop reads CASSLPGNIQYF. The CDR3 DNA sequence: TGTGCCAGCAGCTTACCTGGGAACATTCAGTACTTC. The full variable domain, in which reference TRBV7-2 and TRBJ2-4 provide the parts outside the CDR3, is GAGVSQSPSNKVTEKGKDVELRCDPISGHTALYWYRQSLGQGLEFLIYFQGNSAPDKSGLPSDRFSAERTGGSVSTLTIQRTQQEDSAVYLCASSLPGNIQYFGAGTRLSVL.

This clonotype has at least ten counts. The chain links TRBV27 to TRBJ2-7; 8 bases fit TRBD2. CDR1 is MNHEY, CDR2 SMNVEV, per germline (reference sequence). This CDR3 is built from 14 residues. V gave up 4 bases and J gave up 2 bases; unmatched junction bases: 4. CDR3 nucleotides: TGTGCCAGCAGTTCCGGGACTAGGGCCTACGAGCAGTACTTC. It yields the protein CASSSGTRAYEQYF.

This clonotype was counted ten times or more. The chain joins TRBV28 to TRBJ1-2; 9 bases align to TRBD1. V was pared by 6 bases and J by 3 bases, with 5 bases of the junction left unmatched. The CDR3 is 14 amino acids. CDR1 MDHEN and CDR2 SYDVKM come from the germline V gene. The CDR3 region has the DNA TGTGCCAGCAGGGGACAGGGTGGGCACTATGGCTACACCTTC. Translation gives CASRGQGGHYGYTF.

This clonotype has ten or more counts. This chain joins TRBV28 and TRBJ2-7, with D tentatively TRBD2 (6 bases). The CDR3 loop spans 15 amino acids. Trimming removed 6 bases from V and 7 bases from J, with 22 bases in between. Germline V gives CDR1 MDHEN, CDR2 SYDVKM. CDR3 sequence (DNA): TGTGCCAGCAGCGTGGGGGGAGACGCGAGGCGGGAGCAGTACTTC. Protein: CASSVGGDARREQYF.

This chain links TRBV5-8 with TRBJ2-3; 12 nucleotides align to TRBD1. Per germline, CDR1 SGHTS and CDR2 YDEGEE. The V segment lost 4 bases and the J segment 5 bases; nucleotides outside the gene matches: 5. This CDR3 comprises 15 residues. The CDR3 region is CASSPGQGAKDTQYF. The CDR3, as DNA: TGTGCCAGCAGCCCGGGACAGGGGGCGAAAGATACGCAGTATTTT.

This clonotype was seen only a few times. CDR3 region: CAISGGSQETQYF. In DNA, the CDR3 is TGTGCCATCAGTGGAGGATCACAAGAGACCCAGTACTTC. J is TRBJ2-5 and V is TRBV10-3; D is unclear. The CDR3 runs to 13 residues. From germline, CDR1 is ENHRY and CDR2 SYGVKD. Trimming shortened V by 4 bases and J by 2 bases, and 8 bases separated the two germline ends.

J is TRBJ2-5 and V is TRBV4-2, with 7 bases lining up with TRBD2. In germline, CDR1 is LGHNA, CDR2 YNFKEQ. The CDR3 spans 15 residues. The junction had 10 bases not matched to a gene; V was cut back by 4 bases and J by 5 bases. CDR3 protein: CASSPGRGSSETQYF. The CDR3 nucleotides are TGTGCCAGCAGCCCTGGCCGCGGGAGTAGTGAGACCCAGTACTTC.

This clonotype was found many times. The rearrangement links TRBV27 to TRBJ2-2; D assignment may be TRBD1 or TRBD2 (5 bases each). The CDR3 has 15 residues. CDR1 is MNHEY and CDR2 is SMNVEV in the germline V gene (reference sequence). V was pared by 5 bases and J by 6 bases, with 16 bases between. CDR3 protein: CASSLLPEGSGELFF. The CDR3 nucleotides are TGTGCCAGCAGTCTCCTCCCCGAGGGGTCCGGGGAGCTGTTTTTT.